The 15 T cell receptor beta chains listed next were all sequenced from one sample in a study of cytomegalovirus exposure and HLA in healthy donors (TCRdb year 2017). The receptor library was made with the immunoSEQ multiplex PCR assay. The multiplex PCR relied on a mix of 60 forward primers for TCR Vbeta segments and 13 reverse primers for TCR Jbeta segments. The table comes from immuneACCESS by way of TCRdb, which keeps in-frame sequences with V and J called. Part of the clones is missing from these tables; in studies checked, under half for an unresolved V gene and the rest for unknown reasons. In all, the sample holds 65,000 to 85,000 clones, and 77% of those were seen once. The top ten clonotypes cover roughly 3% of the sample. Sequenced input: PBMCs. These receptors came from a man aged 50-60 years in good health and CMV-seropositive.

The table lists this clone with a few counts. The V gene is TRBV5-1, the J gene TRBJ2-1, with D hard to call. With 2 bases removed from V and 8 bases from J, the gap between germline ends came to 14 bases. CDR3 size: 14 residues. The germline V gene encodes CDR1 SGHRS and CDR2 YFSETQ. For the CDR3, the DNA is TGCGCCAGCAGCTTCCCACAAGATATGGATGAGCAGTTCTTC. Its translation: CASSFPQDMDEQFF.

The chain couples TRBV19 to TRBJ1-1; TRBD1 matches 7 bases. Germline-derived CDR1 and CDR2 are LNHDA and SQIVND (reference sequence). This CDR3 has 14 residues. The trim removed 7 bases at V and 5 bases at J, leaving 10 bases unmatched. Here the CDR3 DNA reads TGTGCCAGTAACCCTACCGACAGGGAAACTGAAGCTTTCTTT. Protein sequence: CASNPTDRETEAFF.

V is TRBV5-1 and J is TRBJ1-2; TRBD1 matches at 11 bases. V dropped 4 bases and J dropped 3; count of bases not matched to a gene: 5. The germline gives CDR1 SGHRS, CDR2 YFSETQ. This CDR3 comprises 15 residues. The CDR3 loop reads CASSAGQGVYYGYTF. The DNA of the CDR3 is TGCGCCAGCAGCGCGGGACAGGGGGTATACTATGGCTACACCTTC.

This clone turned up a few times. The chain links TRBV27 to TRBJ1-1; TRBD1 agrees at 8 bases. The V gene's germline CDR1 is MNHEY and CDR2 SMNVEV (reference sequence). The V gene end was trimmed by 6 bases and the J gene end by 4 bases; junction bases not matched to a gene: 10. The CDR3 extends over 15 amino acids. The CDR3 nucleotides read TGTGCCAGCAGCGTCGCCCCCGACAGGGGCACTGAAGCTTTCTTT. It is translated as CASSVAPDRGTEAFF.

In this sample, this clone turned up a few times. The gene calls are TRBV28 and TRBJ2-5; 7 bases fit TRBD2. The V segment lost 4 bases and the J segment 4 bases; nucleotides outside the gene matches: 6. CDR3 length equals 14 residues. Germline CDR1 MDHEN, CDR2 SYDVKM. The CDR3 loop is CASSSVWGGETQYF. In DNA form, the CDR3 reads TGTGCCAGCAGTTCCGTGTGGGGGGGAGAGACCCAGTACTTC.

As concerns this clone: A read error may account for a junction end that differs from germline. The chain is built from TRBV7-9 and TRBJ1-1; 8 positions match TRBD1. From germline, CDR1 is SEHNR and CDR2 FQNEAQ (reference sequence). This CDR3 has 15 amino acids. Here the CDR3 DNA reads TGTTCCAGCAGGCCACCTCAGGGGGCGCTTACTGAAGCTTTCTTT. Its protein product is CSSRPPQGALTEAFF.

The J gene is TRBJ2-5, the V gene TRBV7-8; 8 bases align to TRBD2. The J segment lost 2 bases and the V segment lost 3 bases, leaving 2 bases of the junction unmatched. Germline loops: CDR1 SGHVS, CDR2 FQNEAQ. The CDR3 runs to 14 residues. The CDR3 sequence: CASSFGRGQETQYF. The CDR3 nucleotides are TGTGCCAGCAGCTTCGGGAGGGGACAAGAGACCCAGTACTTC.

This clone has only a few counts. The V gene is TRBV5-1, the J gene TRBJ1-1, with D hard to call. This CDR3 contains 13 residues. Looked up from germline, CDR1 is SGHRS and CDR2 is YFSETQ. V dropped 6 bases and J dropped 0 bases, with 9 bases sitting between them. In DNA form, the CDR3 reads TGCGCCAGCACCCAGGACTTGAACACTGAAGCTTTCTTT. Protein sequence: CASTQDLNTEAFF.

The chain uses TRBV30 and TRBJ2-2; TRBD2 might be the D (6 bases). In germline, CDR1 is GTSNPN, CDR2 SVGIG (reference sequence). This CDR3 region has 15 residues. V was clipped by 7 bases and J by 0 bases, with 15 bases between them. The CDR3 reads CASQPGLSNTGELFF. For the CDR3, the DNA is TGTGCCTCGCAACCGGGACTTTCGAACACCGGGGAGCTGTTTTTT.

This clone appeared a single time. The genes are TRBV25-1 and TRBJ2-1; 7 nucleotides line up with TRBD2. Germline-derived CDR1 and CDR2 are MGHDK and SYGVNS. The CDR3 runs 16 residues. The ends lost 5 bases at V and 4 bases at J; junction bases unmatched: 11. The CDR3 spells CASSSFAGVGYNEQFF. CDR3 bases: TGTGCCAGCAGTAGTTTTGCGGGAGTGGGGTACAATGAGCAGTTCTTC. Full variable domain (rest looked up from reference TRBV25-1 and TRBJ2-1): EADIYQTPRYLVIGTGKKITLECSQTMGHDKMYWYQQDPGMELHLIHYSYGVNSTEKGDLSSESTVSRIRTEHFPLTLESARPSHTSQYLCASSSFAGVGYNEQFFGPGTRLTVL.

V usage is TRBV6-6 and J usage is TRBJ2-5, with TRBD2 matching 7 bases. This CDR3 has 15 residues. Germline V gene sequence: CDR1 MNHNY, CDR2 SVGAGI (reference sequence). The junction had 12 bases not matched to a gene; V was cut back by 10 bases and J by 1 base. In DNA, the CDR3 is TGTGCCACCTACCCCGGGGAGGGAACCCAAGAGACCCAGTACTTC. Its translation is CATYPGEGTQETQYF.

The V call is TRBV5-1, the J call TRBJ2-3, with 8 bases lining up with TRBD2. The CDR3 runs 14 residues. From germline, CDR1 is SGHRS and CDR2 YFSETQ. Unmatched junction bases numbered 5, after V lost 0 bases and J lost 8 bases. The CDR3 DNA sequence: TGCGCCAGCAGCTTGGGGGGGACTAGTCGTACGCAGTATTTT. Translated: CASSLGGTSRTQYF.

This clone appeared a single time. The chain combines TRBV4-3 with TRBJ2-3; 7 bases are a match to TRBD2. CDR3 length equals 17 residues. V lost 0 bases to trimming and J lost 0 bases; unmatched junction nucleotides: 6. Germline CDR1 reads LGHNA; CDR2 reads YSLEER. As DNA, the CDR3 is TGCGCCAGCAGCCAAGATCGGAGCGGGGCTAGCACAGATACGCAGTATTTT. This translates into CASSQDRSGASTDTQYF.

This clone has only one observation. The J gene is TRBJ2-2, the V gene TRBV4-1; TRBD2 aligns across 10 bases. The CDR3 is 16 residues long. Trimming at V came to 1 base and at J to 7 bases, leaving 6 bases not matched to a gene. In germline, CDR1 is MGHRA, CDR2 YSYEKL. The CDR3 sequence is CASSQVLAGVVGELFF. The CDR3 DNA sequence: TGCGCCAGCAGCCAAGTTCTAGCGGGAGTTGTCGGGGAGCTGTTTTTT.

This chain connects TRBV12-5 to TRBJ2-2, with TRBD2 as a possible D gene (5 bases). Germline loops: CDR1 LGHNT, CDR2 FRNRAP. The CDR3 totals 15 residues. Trimming took off 2 bases at V and 1 base at J, with 8 bases between the two ends. CDR3 sequence (DNA): TGTGCTAGTGGTTTGTCTAGCCAGAACACCGGGGAGCTGTTTTTT. Translation: CASGLSSQNTGELFF. Complete variable domain (other parts from reference TRBV12-5 and TRBJ2-2): DARVTQTPRHKVTEMGQEVTMRCQPILGHNTVFWYRQTMMQGLELLAYFRNRAPLDDSGMPKDRFSAEMPDATLATLKIQPSEPRDSAVYFCASGLSSQNTGELFFGEGSRLTVL.